Listed below are T cell receptor beta chains from one sample, sequenced in a study of blood T cells in healthy people across ages. TCRdb redid the calling of the 5' RACE reads with MiXCR, one entry per CDR3 protein. The table shows about 800,000 distinct CDR3 sequences, with 20% to 30% occurring only once. A further study also used this sample, focusing on T cells of mothers and their children.

Sequencing was performed on blood. Source of these receptors: a boy aged 10-17 years in good health. The CDR3 runs from the conserved cysteine through the conserved F or W. A D gene is named only where the DNA matches it firmly. The size of a clone is reported for some rows only, either as once, few or many, or as a class for expanded clones.

D | J | size | V | DNA | CDR3
TRBD2 | TRBJ2-3 | few | TRBV3-1 | TGTGCCAGCAGCTTCATAGCGGGGGGAATCACAGATACGCAGTATTTT | CASSFIAGGITDTQYF
TRBD2 | TRBJ2-1 | - | TRBV6-1 | TGTGCCAGCAGTGAAGCGATGGGACTAGCGGGGTTTTTCAATGAGCAGTTCTTC | CASSEAMGLAGFFNEQFF
- | TRBJ2-7 | - | TRBV9 | TGTGCCAGCAGCGTAGGTGTAGGGAATCTCTACGAGCAGTACTTC | CASSVGVGNLYEQYF
- | TRBJ2-5 | few | TRBV3-1 | TGTGCCAGCAGTCAAGATGCTCGGGGCAAGACCCAGTACTTC | CASSQDARGKTQYF
TRBD1 | TRBJ1-2 | few | TRBV6-6 | TGTGCCAGCAGGACCGGGACAGGGAACTATGGCTACACCTTC | CASRTGTGNYGYTF
- | TRBJ1-4 | few | TRBV7-6 | TGTGCCAGCAGCTTAGCACGGGGGATTAATGAAAAACTGTTTTTT | CASSLARGINEKLFF
- | TRBJ1-1 | - | TRBV7-2 | TGTGCCAGCAAAGAGGGCACCTTGAACACTGAAGCTTTCTTT | CASKEGTLNTEAFF
TRBD2 | TRBJ2-7 | - | TRBV7-6 | TGTGCCAGCAGCTTATTCCCTAGCGGGCCCTCCTACGAGCAGTACTTC | CASSLFPSGPSYEQYF
- | TRBJ2-1 | - | TRBV12-3/TRBV12-4 | TGTGCCAGCAGTTTAGCCCGCGGTGAGCAGTTCTTC | CASSLARGEQFF
TRBD1 | TRBJ2-5 | - | TRBV6-6 | TGTGCCAGCAGTTATCCCGGGACAGGGGGCTTGGAGACCCAGCACTTC | CASSYPGTGGLETQHF
- | TRBJ1-5 | - | TRBV28 | TGTGCCAGCAGTCCCCTAAGACAACGAAATCAGCCCCAGCATTTT | CASSPLRQRNQPQHF
TRBD1 | TRBJ1-1 | few | TRBV4-1 | TGCGCCAGCAGCCAAGCGACAGGGGATGTGAACACTGTAGCTTTCTTT | CASSQATGDVNTVAFF
TRBD1 | TRBJ2-5 | - | TRBV10-3 | TGTGCCACTAGAAGAGACACAGGGGGCGTTGAGACCCAGTACTTC | CATRRDTGGVETQYF
TRBD1 | TRBJ2-1 | few | TRBV6-5 | TGTGCCAGCGCTAACCCAGGGACAGGGGGGGATGAGCAGTTCTTC | CASANPGTGGDEQFF
- | TRBJ1-2 | once | TRBV2 | TGTGCCAGCAGTATGGGGGTCGATGGCTACACCTTC | CASSMGVDGYTF
- | TRBJ2-7 | - | TRBV7-9 | TGTGCCAGCAGCTTAGCGGGCGGGAAGGGCTACGAGCAGTACTTC | CASSLAGGKGYEQYF
- | TRBJ2-5 | - | TRBV20-1 | TGCAGTGCCAGGGTGACAGGCAGGGAGACCCAGTACTTC | CSARVTGRETQYF
TRBD2 | TRBJ2-4 | - | TRBV12-3/TRBV12-4 | TGTGCCAGCAGTTTCGCGGCCGGGGGAGGGAAAAACATTCAGTACTTC | CASSFAAGGGKNIQYF
- | TRBJ1-2 | few | TRBV12-3/TRBV12-4 | TGTGCCAGCAGTCCACTAAGGGACTATGGCTACACCTTC | CASSPLRDYGYTF
- | TRBJ2-5 | - | TRBV5-5 | TGTGCCAGCAGCTCCATCGGACAGTTAAAAGAGACCCAGTACTTC | CASSSIGQLKETQYF
TRBD1 | TRBJ2-1 | - | TRBV14 | TGTGCCAGCAGCCCCCGGGACAGAGAGCAGTTCTTC | CASSPRDREQFF
TRBD2 | TRBJ2-7 | few | TRBV12-3/TRBV12-4 | TGTGCCAGCAGTTTTCGGGGGGATGGCTACGAGCAGTACTTC | CASSFRGDGYEQYF
- | TRBJ2-7 | - | TRBV5-1 | TGCGCCAGCAGCCCAAGTGGGGGCGCGGGCTACGAGCAGTACTTC | CASSPSGGAGYEQYF
- | TRBJ2-3 | few | TRBV3-1 | TGTGCCAGCAGCCAAGAGCCAGACTTCCCGGGCACAGATACGCAGTATTTT | CASSQEPDFPGTDTQYF
- | TRBJ1-2 | - | TRBV7-9 | TGTGCCAGCAGCTCACCGGACCGGTCCCTGGACGGATATGGCTACACCTTC | CASSSPDRSLDGYGYTF
- | TRBJ2-1 | few | TRBV7-3 | TGTGCCAGCAGCTTAGGGGTGGGGGAGTACAATGAGCAGTTCTTC | CASSLGVGEYNEQFF
- | TRBJ2-6 | few | TRBV29-1 | TGCAGCATCCTCGCGGGCAGGGGCGAACCCTCTGGGGCCAACGTCCTGACTTTC | CSILAGRGEPSGANVLTF
- | TRBJ2-2 | - | TRBV20-1 | TGCAGTGCTAGACCCCATGACAGGAACGCCTTCGGGGAGCTGTTTTTT | CSARPHDRNAFGELFF
TRBD2 | TRBJ2-1 | - | TRBV7-2 | TGTGCCAGCAGCTTAGGAAGGAAGCTAGCGGGAGTCACCTACAATGAGCAGTTCTTC | CASSLGRKLAGVTYNEQFF